This T cell receptor (beta chain) was found in a study of Ad26.COV2.S vaccination and SARS-CoV-2 variants. General observations from the study: Reportedly, after vaccination the spike-specific CD8+ and CD4+ T cell responses displayed substantial breadth. Measures of TCR breadth and depth may have fallen short of total T cell responses. Non-spike TCR breadth was similar in vaccine and placebo recipients. Vaccine recipients had higher spike-specific TCR breadth than placebo recipients.

This clone was detected only a few times. What it binds is not known. The table came from immunoSEQ multiplex PCR; TCRdb's copy has only in-frame clones and leaves some out. The table shows about 97,000 clones, with around 80% occurring only once. The germline V and J ends were trimmed by 2 bases and 8 bases, with 12 bases remaining between them. Germline V gene data show CDR1 as LGHNA and CDR2 as YNFKEQ. This CDR3 comprises 14 residues. The sequenced sample was peripheral blood, obtained after recovery from COVID-19. The chain is built from TRBV4-2 and TRBJ1-4; D remains ambiguous. The receptor's source is a human donor who had recovered from COVID-19. The CDR3 nucleotides are TGTGCCAGCAGCCAATCTAATGGTGGCGAAAAACTGTTTTTT. This codes for CASSQSNGGEKLFF.